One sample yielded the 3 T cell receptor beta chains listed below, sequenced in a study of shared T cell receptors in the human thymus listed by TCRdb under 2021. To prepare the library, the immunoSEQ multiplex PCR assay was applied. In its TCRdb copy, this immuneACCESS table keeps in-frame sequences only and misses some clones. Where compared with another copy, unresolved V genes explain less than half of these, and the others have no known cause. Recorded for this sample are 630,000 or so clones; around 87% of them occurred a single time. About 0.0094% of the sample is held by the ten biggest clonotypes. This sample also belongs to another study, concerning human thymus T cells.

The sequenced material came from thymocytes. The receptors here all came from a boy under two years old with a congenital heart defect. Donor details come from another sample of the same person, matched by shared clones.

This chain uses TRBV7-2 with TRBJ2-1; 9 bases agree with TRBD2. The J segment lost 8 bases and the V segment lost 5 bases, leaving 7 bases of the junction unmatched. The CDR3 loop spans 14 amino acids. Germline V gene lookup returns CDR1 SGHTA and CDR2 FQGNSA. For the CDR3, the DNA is TGTGCCAGCAGCCTGGGGACTAGCTGGGATGAGCAGTTCTTC. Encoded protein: CASSLGTSWDEQFF.

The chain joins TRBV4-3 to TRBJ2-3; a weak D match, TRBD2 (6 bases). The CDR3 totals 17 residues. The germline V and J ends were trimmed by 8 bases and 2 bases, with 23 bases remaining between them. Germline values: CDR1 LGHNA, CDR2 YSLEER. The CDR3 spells CASGPPGGRDLTDTQYF. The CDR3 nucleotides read TGCGCCAGCGGGCCCCCGGGCGGGCGGGATCTCACAGATACGCAGTATTTT.

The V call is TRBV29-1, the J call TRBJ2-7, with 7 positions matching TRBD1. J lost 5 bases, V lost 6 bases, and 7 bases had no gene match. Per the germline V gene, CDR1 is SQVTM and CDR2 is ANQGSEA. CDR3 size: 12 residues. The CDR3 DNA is TGCAGCGTGGGACAGTCGAGGCACGAGCAGTACTTC. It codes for CSVGQSRHEQYF.